The clone carrying this T cell receptor (beta chain) was found once. Its target is unknown. Germline CDR1 reads SQVTM; CDR2 reads ANQGSEA. The CDR3 loop spans 15 amino acids. Trimming shortened V by 8 bases and J by 5 bases, and 25 bases separated the two germline ends. This specimen comes from a study of shared clonotypes between healthy human individuals. Broader study findings: Rarefaction showed that sequencing of sorted subsets was incomplete (despite large depth). A generally larger estimated richness was seen in naive subsets than in memory subsets. Only a few donors were included, so the genetic and exposure-history diversity represented was limited. When naive CD4 clonotypes were compared across a handful of donors, around 5% were shared.

Method: immunoSEQ multiplex PCR; TCRdb's copy keeps in-frame clones and lacks some. The table includes about 730,000 clones, roughly two thirds detected once. This chain joins TRBV29-1 and TRBJ2-7; D not resolved. The sequenced sample consisted of memory CD4+ T cells sorted from blood. The subset is: CD45RA-negative fraction. The sequence was obtained from a woman aged 25 to 39 in good health. The CDR3 DNA reads TGCAGCTACGCCAACAGCGTCAGCCTTCGGAACGAGCAGTACTTC. Protein product: CSYANSVSLRNEQYF.